This T cell receptor beta chain is from a study of shared clonotypes between healthy human individuals. The germline gives CDR1 MNHEY, CDR2 SVGAGI. The CDR3 totals 13 residues. V lost 6 bases to trimming and J lost 6 bases, with 15 bases between them. This clone was observed a handful of times. Its target is unknown. Sequencing used immunoSEQ multiplex PCR; TCRdb keeps in-frame clones, though not all of them. Among a few million clones, around 90% were seen once, and the ten largest hold approximately 0.39%. The study's findings and limits: In several donors, around 5% of naive CD4 clonotypes appeared in common.

The source of this sequence is a man younger than 30 in good health. Some clones in this sample may be carry-over from other donors' samples. The chain uses TRBV6-5 and TRBJ2-7, with D perhaps matching TRBD1 (6 bases). Sequencing used naive CD4+ T cells from PBMCs. Regarding subset: CD45RA+ positively selected. Here the CDR3 reads CASSQNRVSEQYF. In DNA form, the CDR3 reads TGTGCCAGCAGCCAGAACAGGGTTTCCGAGCAGTACTTC.